Below are 6 T cell receptor beta chains sequenced from a single sample in a study of shared clonotypes between healthy human individuals. Sequenced by immunoSEQ multiplex PCR; TCRdb stores in-frame clones only, minus some. The sample records around 510,000 clones, around 95% being singletons. Sample: naive CD4+ T cells sorted from blood. Subset given: CD45RA+ positively selected. These receptors all stem from a woman aged 25-40 years in good health.

V is TRBV7-3 and J is TRBJ1-2; no clear D gene. The CDR3 spans 14 residues. Trimming shortened V by 5 bases and J by 4 bases, and 14 bases separated the two germline ends. Germline V CDR1 and CDR2: SGHTA, FQGTGA. The CDR3 region is CASSPSQSSYGYTF. CDR3 nucleotide sequence: TGTGCCAGCAGCCCTTCTCAAAGCAGCTATGGCTACACCTTC.

This chain joins TRBV7-8 and TRBJ1-2, with D possibly being TRBD1 (5 bases). CDR1 and CDR2 (germline): SGHVS, FQNEAQ. This CDR3 is built from 16 residues. V lost 2 bases and J lost 1, with 14 bases in between. The CDR3, as DNA: TGTGCCAGCAGCTTATACTCCGGGGCCGGTAACTATGGCTACACCTTC. Translation gives CASSLYSGAGNYGYTF.

J is TRBJ1-6 and V is TRBV27; D unclear. Germline CDR1 is MNHEY and CDR2 is SMNVEV (reference sequence). V was cut by 1 base and J by 5 bases, with 15 bases left in between. This CDR3 spans 17 amino acids. The CDR3 is CASSLFRRERNNSPLHF. As DNA, the CDR3 is TGTGCCAGCAGTTTATTTAGGCGCGAGAGAAATAATTCACCCCTCCACTTT.

This clone has just a few counts. V gene TRBV5-1 combines with J gene TRBJ1-2, with 8 bases that match TRBD1. The V segment lost 1 base and the J segment 6 bases; nucleotides outside the gene matches: 2. The CDR3 runs to 13 residues. CDR1 SGHRS and CDR2 YFSETQ come from the germline V gene. The CDR3 here is CASSLSGGNGYTF. The CDR3 nucleotides are TGCGCCAGCAGCTTGTCAGGGGGCAATGGCTACACCTTC.

The chain couples TRBV27 to TRBJ2-3, with no clear D. V was clipped by 5 bases and J by 1 base, with 13 bases between them. The CDR3 sequence is 15 residues long. Germline assignment: CDR1 MNHEY and CDR2 SMNVEV (reference sequence). CDR3 loop: CASSPSRMRTDTQYF. The CDR3 nucleotides read TGTGCCAGCAGTCCCAGTAGAATGCGCACAGATACGCAGTATTTT.

The V gene is TRBV28, the J gene TRBJ1-3; D is possibly TRBD1 (5 bases). CDR3 length: 13 residues. V lost 8 bases to trimming and J lost 0 bases, with 8 bases between them. Germline V CDR1 and CDR2: MDHEN, SYDVKM. CDR3: CASGASSGNTIYF. The CDR3, as DNA: TGTGCCAGCGGGGCAAGCTCTGGAAACACCATATATTTT.